This T cell receptor (beta chain) was identified in a study of siplizumab effects on memory and regulatory T cells. The overall study: Either no drug or siplizumab at 0.9 to 1 ug/mL was used in mixed lymphocyte reactions that were paired. General study points: Some alloreactive sequences were traceable to unstimulated CD4+ memory cells, and siplizumab significantly reduced them. The study found that mappable alloreactive CD4+ clones averaged around 72% Treg-derived with siplizumab and around 25% in controls. Unstimulated subsets captured only a minor fraction of alloreactive clones.

About this clone: Its specificity is not known.

It was at 37°C and for about 6 days that the mixed lymphocyte reaction cells were cocultured. The table came from immunoSEQ multiplex PCR; TCRdb's copy has only in-frame clones and leaves some out. The table includes approximately 12,000 clones, around half detected once. The source of this sequence is a human donor in good health; the cells came from an allogeneic mixed lymphocyte reaction. Some clones in this sample may be carry-over from other donors' samples. The sequenced sample consisted of CFSE-low (dividing) CD8+ T cells sorted from an allogeneic mixed lymphocyte reaction.

CDR3 residues: CSVGTGLNTEAFF. CDR3 bases: TGCAGCGTCGGGACGGGCTTGAACACTGAAGCTTTCTTT. V is TRBV29-1 and J is TRBJ1-1, with D possibly being TRBD1 (5 bases). Germline values: CDR1 SQVTM, CDR2 ANQGSEA. The CDR3 has 13 residues. V shed 6 bases and J shed 0 bases, with 11 bases lying between them.